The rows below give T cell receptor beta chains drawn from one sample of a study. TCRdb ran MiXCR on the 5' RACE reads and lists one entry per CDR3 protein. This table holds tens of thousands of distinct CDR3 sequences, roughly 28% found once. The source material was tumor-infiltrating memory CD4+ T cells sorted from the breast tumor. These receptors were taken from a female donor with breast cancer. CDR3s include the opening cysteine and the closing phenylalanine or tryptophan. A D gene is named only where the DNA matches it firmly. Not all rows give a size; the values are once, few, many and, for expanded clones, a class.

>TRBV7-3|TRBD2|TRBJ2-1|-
CASSLAGLAGVEQFF
TGTGCCAGCAGCTTAGCCGGACTAGCGGGAGTTGAGCAGTTCTTC
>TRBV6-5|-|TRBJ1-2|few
CASSPDRAYGYTF
TGTGCCAGCAGCCCCGACCGCGCCTATGGCTACACCTTC
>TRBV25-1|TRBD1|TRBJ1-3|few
CASTDRGPGNTIYF
TGTGCCAGCACGGACAGGGGGCCAGGAAACACCATATATTTT
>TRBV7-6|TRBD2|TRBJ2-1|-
CASSPGVAGSEFF
TGTGCCAGCAGCCCGGGGGTAGCGGGATCCGAGTTCTTC
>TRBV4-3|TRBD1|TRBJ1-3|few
CASSHSDRAYSGNTIYF
TGCGCCAGCAGCCACTCGGACAGGGCCTACTCTGGAAACACCATATATTTT
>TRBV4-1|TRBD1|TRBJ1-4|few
CASSHNTRGNNEKLFF
TGCGCCAGCAGCCATAATACCAGGGGGAATAATGAAAAACTGTTTTTT
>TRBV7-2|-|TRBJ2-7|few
CASSLVVGSTYEQYF
TGTGCCAGCAGCTTAGTGGTCGGGTCAACCTACGAGCAGTACTTC
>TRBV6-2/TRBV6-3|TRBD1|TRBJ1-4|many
CASSAIRDRGEKLFF
TGTGCCAGCAGTGCCATCCGGGACAGGGGAGAAAAACTGTTTTTT
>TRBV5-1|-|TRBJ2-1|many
CASSSRRTNNEQFF
TGCGCCAGCAGCTCGCGGCGGACGAACAATGAGCAGTTCTTC
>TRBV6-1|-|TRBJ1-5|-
CASSAYRGAEYSNQPQHF
TGTGCCAGCAGTGCCTACCGAGGGGCAGAGTATAGCAATCAGCCCCAGCATTTT
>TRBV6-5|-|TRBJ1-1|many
CASTGQGDTEAFF
TGTGCCAGCACGGGGCAGGGCGACACTGAAGCTTTCTTT
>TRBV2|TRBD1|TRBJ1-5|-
CASSEGQVQPQHF
TGTGCCAGCAGTGAGGGACAGGTTCAGCCCCAGCATTTT
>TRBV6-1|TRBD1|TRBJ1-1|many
CASVGQLRGAFF
TGTGCCAGCGTGGGACAGCTCCGGGGGGCTTTCTTT
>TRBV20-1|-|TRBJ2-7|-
CSARDASNSYEQYF
TGCAGTGCTAGAGATGCAAGCAACTCCTACGAGCAGTACTTC
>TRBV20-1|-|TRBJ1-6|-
CSANDAPNSPLHF
TGCAGTGCTAATGACGCACCAAATTCACCCCTCCACTTT
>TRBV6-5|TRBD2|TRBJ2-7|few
CASSYTRGSYEQYF
TGTGCCAGCAGTTACACGCGGGGGTCCTACGAGCAGTACTTC
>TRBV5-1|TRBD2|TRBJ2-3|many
CASSRLAGSDTQYF
TGCGCCAGCAGTAGGCTAGCGGGATCAGATACGCAGTATTTT
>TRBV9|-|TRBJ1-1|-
CASSVARDTEAFF
TGTGCCAGCAGCGTAGCCAGGGACACTGAAGCTTTCTTT
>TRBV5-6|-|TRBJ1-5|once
CASSFGPLSNQPQHF
TGTGCCAGCAGCTTCGGCCCCCTTAGCAATCAGCCCCAGCATTTT
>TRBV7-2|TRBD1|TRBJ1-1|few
CASSFRDSFEAFF
TGTGCCAGCAGCTTCCGGGACAGCTTTGAAGCTTTCTTT
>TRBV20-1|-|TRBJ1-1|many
CSARAGGTEAFF
TGCAGTGCCCGAGCTGGCGGCACTGAAGCTTTCTTT
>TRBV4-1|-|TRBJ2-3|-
CASSQVEASTDTQYF
TGCGCCAGCAGCCAAGTTGAGGCTAGCACAGATACGCAGTATTTT
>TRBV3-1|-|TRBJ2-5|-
CASSQGGARGTQYF
TGTGCCAGCAGCCAAGGCGGGGCCCGGGGGACCCAGTACTTC
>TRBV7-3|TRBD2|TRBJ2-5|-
CASSVIAGETQYF
TGTGCCAGCAGCGTGATAGCGGGAGAGACCCAGTACTTC
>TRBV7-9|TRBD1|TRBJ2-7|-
CASGGTGGDWHEQYF
TGTGCCAGCGGGGGGACAGGGGGCGATTGGCACGAGCAGTACTTC
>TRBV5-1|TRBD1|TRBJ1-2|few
CASRGQGDGYTF
TGCGCCAGCAGGGGACAGGGAGATGGCTACACCTTC
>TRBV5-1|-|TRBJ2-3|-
CASSSPSGDGWMVGDTQYF
TGTGCCAGCAGCTCCCCCTCGGGGGATGGATGGATGGTAGGAGATACGCAGTATTTT
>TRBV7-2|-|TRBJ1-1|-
CASSPNPVLKGRPRSTEAFF
TGTGCCAGCAGCCCAAATCCGGTTTTAAAGGGACGCCCGAGGAGTACTGAAGCTTTCTTT
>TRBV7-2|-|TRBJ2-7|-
CASSFRPMGDYEQYF
TGTGCCAGCAGCTTCCGCCCAATGGGGGACTACGAGCAGTACTTC
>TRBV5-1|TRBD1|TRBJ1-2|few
CASSFTGDYGYTF
TGCGCCAGCAGCTTTACAGGGGACTATGGCTACACCTTC
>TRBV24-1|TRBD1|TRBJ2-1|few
CATSTGGNEQFF
TGTGCCACCAGTACAGGGGGCAATGAGCAGTTCTTC
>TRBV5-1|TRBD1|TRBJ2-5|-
CASSRTGDPETQYF
TGCGCCAGCAGCCGGACAGGGGACCCGGAGACCCAGTACTTC
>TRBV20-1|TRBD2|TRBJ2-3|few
CSARGLAGATDTQYF
TGCAGTGCTAGGGGACTAGCGGGAGCCACAGATACGCAGTATTTT
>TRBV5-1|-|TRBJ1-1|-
CASSFVGGNTEAFF
TGCGCCAGCAGCTTCGTAGGCGGGAACACTGAAGCTTTCTTT
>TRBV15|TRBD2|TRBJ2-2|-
CATGREGGGELFF
TGTGCCACCGGGCGGGAGGGCGGCGGGGAGCTGTTTTTT
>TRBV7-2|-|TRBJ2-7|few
CASSPYISYEQYF
TGTGCCAGCAGCCCCTACATTTCCTACGAGCAGTACTTC
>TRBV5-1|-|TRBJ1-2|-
CASSLYGGGGNGYTF
TGCGCCAGCAGCTTGTATGGCGGGGGGGGCAATGGCTACACCTTC
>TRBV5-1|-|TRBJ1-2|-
CASSLDGKGYTF
TGCGCCAGCAGCCTGGACGGCAAGGGCTACACCTTC
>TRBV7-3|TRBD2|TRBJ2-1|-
CASSLGNQWGLAANNEQFF
TGTGCCAGCAGCTTAGGTAACCAATGGGGACTAGCGGCCAACAATGAGCAGTTCTTC
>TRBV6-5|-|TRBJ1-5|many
CASSSESNQPQHF
TGTGCCAGCAGTTCAGAGAGCAATCAGCCCCAGCATTTT
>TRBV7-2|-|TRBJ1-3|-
CASSLDGVQSMGGNTIYF
TGTGCCAGCAGCTTAGATGGGGTTCAGTCGATGGGAGGAAACACCATATATTTT
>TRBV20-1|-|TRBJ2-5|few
CSARESVGGNQYF
TGCAGTGCTAGAGAATCGGTTGGGGGGAACCAGTACTTC
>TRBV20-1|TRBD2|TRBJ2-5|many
CSADSSGSRETQYF
TGCAGTGCTGACTCTAGCGGGAGTCGGGAGACCCAGTACTTC
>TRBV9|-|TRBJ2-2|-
CASGLNTGELFF
TGTGCCAGCGGGTTGAACACCGGGGAGCTGTTTTTT
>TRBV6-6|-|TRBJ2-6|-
CASSYGAPWGSGANVLTF
TGTGCCAGCAGTTACGGGGCACCCTGGGGCTCTGGGGCCAACGTCCTGACTTTC
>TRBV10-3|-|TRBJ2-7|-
CAITGVEWHEQYF
TGTGCCATCACGGGCGTCGAGTGGCACGAGCAGTACTTC
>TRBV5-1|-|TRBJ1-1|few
CASSLGVTEAFF
TGCGCCAGCAGCTTAGGGGTTACTGAAGCTTTCTTT
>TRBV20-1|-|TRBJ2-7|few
CSARDWRESTYEQYF
TGCAGTGCTAGAGATTGGAGGGAGAGCACCTACGAGCAGTACTTC
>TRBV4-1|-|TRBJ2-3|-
CASSQEPTGTTDTQYF
TGCGCCAGCAGCCAGGAGCCCACTGGGACCACAGATACGCAGTATTTT
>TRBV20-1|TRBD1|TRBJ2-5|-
CSARSGQEQETQYF
TGCAGTGCTAGATCTGGACAGGAGCAAGAGACCCAGTACTTC
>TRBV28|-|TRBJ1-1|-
CASGIPGESYPEAFF
TGTGCCAGCGGCATTCCGGGTGAGAGCTACCCTGAAGCTTTCTTT
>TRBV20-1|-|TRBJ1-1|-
CSARDYGRRLNTEAFF
TGCAGTGCTAGAGATTATGGGCGCAGGTTAAACACTGAAGCTTTCTTT